This T cell receptor (beta chain) stems from a study of T cell clonality in common variable immunodeficiency. For this clone: Its specificity is unknown. The CDR3 end lies 3 residues beyond the end of the read and is filled in from the germline J gene.

Control and CVID samples contributed equal amounts of genomic DNA. The table came from immunoSEQ multiplex PCR; TCRdb's copy has only in-frame clones and leaves some out. This sample carries some 50,000 clones, none of them present only once. Study-level points and caveats: CVID subjects shared fewer TCRbeta clones than healthy controls did.

Germline values: CDR1 LNHDA, CDR2 SQIVND (reference sequence). The CDR3 is 18 amino acids. The chain employs TRBV19 and TRBJ1-1, with 12 nucleotides matching TRBD1. The sequenced sample was peripheral blood mononuclear cells. The receptor was derived from a person aged 18-70 years in good health. CDR3 sequence: CASSSSGTGGRTNYGAFF. The DNA read from the CDR3 is TGTGCCAGTAGTTCTTCCGGGACAGGGGGCCGAACTAACTATGGC.